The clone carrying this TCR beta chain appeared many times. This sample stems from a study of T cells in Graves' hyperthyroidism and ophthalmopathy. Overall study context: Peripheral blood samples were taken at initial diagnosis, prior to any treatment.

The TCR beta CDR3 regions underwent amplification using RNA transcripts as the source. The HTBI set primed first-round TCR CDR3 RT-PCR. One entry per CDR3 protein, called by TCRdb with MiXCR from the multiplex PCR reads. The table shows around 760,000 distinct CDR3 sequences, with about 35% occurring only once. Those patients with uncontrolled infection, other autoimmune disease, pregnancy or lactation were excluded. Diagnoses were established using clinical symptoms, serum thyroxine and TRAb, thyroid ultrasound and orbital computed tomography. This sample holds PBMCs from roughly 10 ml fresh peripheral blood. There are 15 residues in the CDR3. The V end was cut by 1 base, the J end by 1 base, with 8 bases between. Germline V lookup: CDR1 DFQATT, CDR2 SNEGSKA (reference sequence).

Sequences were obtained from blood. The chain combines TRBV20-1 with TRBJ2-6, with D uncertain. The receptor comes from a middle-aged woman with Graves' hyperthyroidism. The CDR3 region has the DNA TGCAGTGCTAGAGGGTGGCGGTCTGGGGCCAACGTCCTGACTTTC. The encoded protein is CSARGWRSGANVLTF.